This record covers a single T cell receptor beta chain. The data stem from a study of CD8+ T cells in alopecia areata. Turning to the study itself: Treated patients received severity scores based on the percentage of scalp area affected.

The CDR3 length is 13 residues. Germline V CDR1 and CDR2: SEHNR, FQNEAQ (reference sequence). After removal of 5 bases from V and 6 bases from J, the junction contained 5 bases not matched to a gene. The sequencing template was cDNA reverse transcribed from extracted RNA. The assay was immunoSEQ multiplex PCR, and TCRdb's table has in-frame clones only and misses some. The table records 180,000 or so clones, roughly 60% of them present only once. Noted treatment: oral pan-JAK inhibitor, 5-10 mg twice daily. The genes are TRBV7-9 and TRBJ1-1, with 8 bases fitting TRBD1. The receptor was derived from a human donor with alopecia areata. Sequencing used CD4+ T cells sorted from blood, obtained at week 24, from a patient treated with tofacitinib. Here the CDR3 reads CASSPSGGPEAFF. The CDR3 nucleotides are TGTGCCAGCAGCCCATCAGGGGGCCCTGAAGCTTTCTTT.